Below, 12 T cell receptor beta chains from the same sample are listed, as sequenced in a study of Ad26.COV2.S vaccination and SARS-CoV-2 variants. Profiling relied on immunoSEQ multiplex PCR, and the TCRdb table lists in-frame clones only, not all of them. The repertoire holds about 350,000 clones, with around 88% as singletons. The treatment: about 20 received Ad26.COV2.S at low or high dose, single or two shots; about five received placebo; per-sample allocation not given. Sampling took place 63 days after the first vaccine or placebo injection. The sample was peripheral blood, taken in a trial of Ad26.COV2.S vaccine versus placebo. All receptors come from a person between 18 and 65 years old who received the Ad26.COV2.S COVID-19 vaccine or a placebo.

J is TRBJ1-5 and V is TRBV13; no reliable D call. Trimming took off 5 bases at V and 5 bases at J, with 10 bases between the two ends. Germline lookup yields CDR1 PRHDT and CDR2 FYEKMQ (reference sequence). The CDR3 has 13 residues. CDR3 region: CASSRGGDQPQHF. CDR3 DNA sequence: TGTGCCAGCAGCCGAGGCGGGGATCAGCCCCAGCATTTT.

This clone has just one count. This chain connects TRBV5-1 to TRBJ1-5, with D hard to call. The CDR3 extends over 14 amino acids. Germline CDR1 reads SGHRS; CDR2 reads YFSETQ. V lost 4 bases to trimming and J lost 6 bases, with 14 bases between them. The CDR3 is CASSAGDKGQPQHF. The CDR3 DNA follows: TGCGCCAGCAGCGCCGGTGACAAGGGTCAGCCCCAGCATTTT.

This clone has more than one count but fewer than ten. The gene calls are TRBV12-3 or TRBV12-4 and TRBJ1-1; no clear D. Deletions cut 2 bases from V and 7 bases from J, with 11 bases between. CDR3 size: 13 residues. CDR3 amino acids: CASSLWPPVEAFF. The CDR3 DNA follows: TGTGCCAGCAGTTTATGGCCCCCAGTTGAAGCTTTCTTT.

The rearrangement joins TRBV19 to TRBJ1-1; TRBD1 might be the D (6 bases). The CDR3 is 15 amino acids. V was cut by 6 bases and J by 0 bases, with 14 bases left in between. The germline V gene encodes CDR1 LNHDA and CDR2 SQIVND (reference sequence). The CDR3 DNA follows: TGTGCCAGTAGGCTAGGGGGATCGGTGAACACTGAAGCTTTCTTT. Translating gives CASRLGGSVNTEAFF.

This clone was seen more than once but under ten times. The chain has TRBV10-2 and TRBJ1-1; 7 positions agree with TRBD1. Germline CDR1 reads WSHSY; CDR2 reads SAAADI. CDR3 length: 14 amino acids. Trimming took 2 bases from V and 2 from J; bases not matched to a gene: 2. CDR3 loop: CASSERQGNTEAFF. The CDR3 DNA sequence: TGCGCCAGCAGTGAGAGACAGGGAAACACTGAAGCTTTCTTT.

This chain connects TRBV24-1 to TRBJ2-3, with 9 positions matching TRBD2. The germline V gene encodes CDR1 KGHDR and CDR2 SFDVKD. V shed 6 bases, J shed 1 base, and the junction held 1 base outside the gene matches. This CDR3 is built from 14 residues. CDR3 DNA: TGTGCCACCAGTCCTAGCGGGGGCACAGATACGCAGTATTTT. Translation gives CATSPSGGTDTQYF.

The chain combines TRBV19 with TRBJ1-3; tentative D call: TRBD1 (6 bases). Germline V gene data show CDR1 as LNHDA and CDR2 as SQIVND (reference sequence). The CDR3 spans 17 residues. The V end was cut by 3 bases, the J end by 0 bases, with 15 bases between. DNA of the CDR3: TGTGCCAGTAGTATTCCTCCGGGGGCTTCCTCTGGAAACACCATATATTTT. Encoded protein: CASSIPPGASSGNTIYF.

Only a few counts were recorded for this clone. The V call is TRBV4-2, the J call TRBJ2-7, with a possible D match to TRBD1 (6 bases). CDR3 size: 17 residues. Germline loops: CDR1 LGHNA, CDR2 YNFKEQ. V gave up 0 bases and J gave up 0 bases, with 15 bases separating them. The chain's CDR3 is CASSQDDSGHRSYEQYF. The DNA for the CDR3 is TGTGCCAGCAGCCAAGATGACTCGGGACACCGCTCCTACGAGCAGTACTTC.

The V and J genes are TRBV11-2 and TRBJ2-1; 7 bases line up with TRBD1. This CDR3 is built from 16 residues. With V trimmed by 1 base and J by 8 bases, 11 bases remained unmatched. Per germline, CDR1 SGHAT and CDR2 FQNNGV. CDR3 sequence (DNA): TGTGCCAGCAGCTTAGTCGCAGGGGGACCTTTTCATGAGCAGTTCTTC. Protein: CASSLVAGGPFHEQFF. Full variable domain (missing parts from reference TRBV11-2 and TRBJ2-1): EAGVAQSPRYKIIEKRQSVAFWCNPISGHATLYWYQQILGQGPKLLIQFQNNGVVDDSQLPKDRFSAERLKGVDSTLKIQPAKLEDSAVYLCASSLVAGGPFHEQFFGPGTRLTVL.

The chain joins TRBV5-1 to TRBJ1-4, with D hard to call. The CDR3 is made up of 15 amino acids. Trimming pared 4 bases from V and 4 bases from J, leaving 14 bases between. Germline lookup yields CDR1 SGHRS and CDR2 YFSETQ. The CDR3 is CASSPGGAGNEKLFF. Here the CDR3 DNA reads TGCGCCAGCAGCCCCGGAGGCGCAGGTAATGAAAAACTGTTTTTT.

The J gene is TRBJ2-7, the V gene TRBV4-1; 7 bases align to TRBD1. Germline trimming cut 2 bases from V and 2 bases from J; bases unmatched to any gene: 9. Germline V gives CDR1 MGHRA, CDR2 YSYEKL. CDR3 length: 16 amino acids. The CDR3 spells CASSQTTGVGAYEQYF. Written as DNA, the CDR3 is TGCGCCAGCAGCCAAACCACAGGGGTGGGGGCCTACGAGCAGTACTTC.

The V and J genes are TRBV29-1 and TRBJ2-7; tentative D call: TRBD1 (7 bases). CDR3 size: 14 residues. Deletions cut 4 bases from V and 3 bases from J, with 16 bases between. Germline-derived CDR1 and CDR2 are SQVTM and ANQGSEA. The DNA for the CDR3 is TGCAGCGTTGTTACAGGGGCGGGGAGCTACGAGCAGTACTTC. Amino acids: CSVVTGAGSYEQYF.